These 18 T cell receptor beta chains share one sample of origin, sequenced in a study of T cell responses to AZD1222 COVID-19 vaccine. The table came from immunoSEQ multiplex PCR; TCRdb's copy has only in-frame clones and leaves some out. This repertoire shows 150,000 to 200,000 clones, 92% found once; its top ten account for around 0.99%. The sequencing here drew on peripheral blood, taken 28 days after the second AZD1222 dose. These receptor sequences come from an adult who received the AZD1222 COVID-19 vaccine.

The count of this clone is one. CDR3 coding DNA: TGTGCCACCAGCACCCGGGACTATTACAATGAGCAGTTCTTC. It codes for CATSTRDYYNEQFF. J is TRBJ2-1 and V is TRBV15; 7 bases align to TRBD2. V was clipped by 4 bases and J by 4 bases; unmatched bases: 4. The CDR3 runs to 14 residues. Germline assignment: CDR1 LNHNV and CDR2 YYDKDF (reference sequence).

The CDR3 DNA follows: TGCGCCAGCAGTGGGGGACAAGCCTCTGGAAACACCATATATTTT. This gives the protein CASSGGQASGNTIYF. The chain couples TRBV5-1 to TRBJ1-3; TRBD1 is a possible D gene (6 bases). Per germline, CDR1 SGHRS and CDR2 YFSETQ. V was clipped by 5 bases and J by 0 bases, with 12 bases between them. The CDR3 is 15 residues long.

The chain employs TRBV10-3 and TRBJ2-3; D ambiguous. Germline lookup yields CDR1 ENHRY and CDR2 SYGVKD. Trimming stripped 7 bases from V and 2 bases from J, with 4 bases between. CDR3 length: 11 amino acids. CDR3 region: CAITDTDTQYF. The CDR3 DNA reads as TGTGCCATCACAGACACAGATACGCAGTATTTT.

This clone was detected once. The chain combines TRBV15 with TRBJ1-1; possible D gene TRBD1, 6 bases. The CDR3 consists of 14 residues. The germline V and J ends were trimmed by 4 bases and 2 bases, with 11 bases remaining between them. CDR1 LNHNV and CDR2 YYDKDF come from the germline V gene (reference sequence). The CDR3 spells CATSIDRINTEAFF. The CDR3, as DNA: TGTGCCACCAGCATCGACAGGATAAACACTGAAGCTTTCTTT.

The chain carries TRBV29-1 and TRBJ1-1; 7 bases match TRBD1. Germline V lookup: CDR1 SQVTM, CDR2 ANQGSEA. This CDR3 spans 13 amino acids. V trimming: 6 bases; J trimming: 4 bases; junction bases outside the gene matches: 8. CDR3 coding DNA: TGCAGCGTCCAAACAGGGGAGAGCACTGAAGCTTTCTTT. Translating it yields CSVQTGESTEAFF.

This clone was seen a few times. CDR3 sequence (DNA): TGTGCCAGCAGCTTACATCAGGGGGCGCGGGAAAAACTGTTTTTT. Amino acid sequence: CASSLHQGAREKLFF. The rearrangement links TRBV7-2 to TRBJ1-4, with 8 bases identical to TRBD1. The CDR3 spans 15 residues. After removal of 2 bases from V and 8 bases from J, the junction contained 7 bases not matched to a gene. CDR1 is SGHTA, CDR2 FQGNSA, per germline.

The gene calls are TRBV12-3 or TRBV12-4 and TRBJ1-5; D gene ambiguous. The V end lost 3 bases, the J end lost 9 bases, and 9 bases lay between the germline ends. This CDR3 has 12 amino acids. Written as DNA, the CDR3 is TGTGCCAGCAGTTTTACTCTTGGGCCCCAGCATTTT. Translating it yields CASSFTLGPQHF.

This chain joins TRBV15 and TRBJ2-1, with unresolved D. V was clipped by 0 bases and J by 4 bases, with 1 base between them. From germline, CDR1 is LNHNV and CDR2 YYDKDF (reference sequence). The CDR3 extends over 12 amino acids. This CDR3 reads CATSRDYNEQFF. The DNA for the CDR3 is TGTGCCACCAGCAGAGATTACAATGAGCAGTTCTTC.

V usage is TRBV3-1 (or the pseudogene TRBV3-2) and J usage is TRBJ1-1; TRBD1 matches 10 bases. Germline trimming cut 4 bases from V and 3 bases from J; bases unmatched to any gene: 8. CDR1 and CDR2 (germline): LGHDT, YNNKEL (reference sequence). The CDR3 has 16 residues. The CDR3, as DNA: TGTGCCAGCAGCCTTTGGACAGGGGGGAGGGACACTGAAGCTTTCTTT. It specifies CASSLWTGGRDTEAFF.

This sequence joins TRBV3-1 (or the pseudogene TRBV3-2) and TRBJ2-7; the D is unclear. This CDR3 contains 15 residues. V dropped 2 bases and J dropped 2 bases, with 13 bases sitting between them. Germline CDR1 reads LGHDT; CDR2 reads YNNKEL (reference sequence). This chain's CDR3 is CASSQTLTQAYEQYF. CDR3 DNA sequence: TGTGCCAGCAGCCAAACTCTAACGCAGGCCTACGAGCAGTACTTC.

The chain is built from TRBV29-1 and TRBJ1-6; 9 nucleotides match TRBD1. The CDR3 has 13 residues. Germline values: CDR1 SQVTM, CDR2 ANQGSEA. The junction had 1 base not matched to a gene; V was cut back by 4 bases and J by 6 bases. The CDR3 DNA is TGCAGCGTTGCGGACAGGGGTAATTCACCCCTCCACTTT. It translates to CSVADRGNSPLHF.

The genes are TRBV9 and TRBJ1-1; weak D call: TRBD1 (5 bases). The germline V gene has CDR1 SGDLS and CDR2 YYNGEE. V dropped 0 bases and J dropped 5 bases, with 17 bases sitting between them. The CDR3 extends over 16 amino acids. CDR3 DNA: TGTGCCAGCAGCGTAGCCGGGGGGAGGGGTAGTACTGAAGCTTTCTTT. Residues: CASSVAGGRGSTEAFF.

The chain employs TRBV11-2 and TRBJ1-5; 9 nucleotides agree with TRBD1. CDR3 length equals 17 residues. CDR1 and CDR2 from the germline V gene are SGHAT and FQNNGV. J lost 0 bases, V lost 7 bases, and 10 bases had no gene match. CDR3 nucleotides: TGTGCCAGCATTCTGGACAGGGGACATTATAGCAATCAGCCCCAGCATTTT. This sequence encodes CASILDRGHYSNQPQHF.

The chain joins TRBV19 to TRBJ1-1, with D possibly matching TRBD1 (6 bases). This CDR3 is 14 amino acids long. The V end lost 7 bases, the J end lost 0 bases, and 12 bases lay between the germline ends. Germline loops: CDR1 LNHDA, CDR2 SQIVND (reference sequence). The CDR3 DNA reads TGTGCCAGTAAAGGGGGGAATTTGAACACTGAAGCTTTCTTT. Translation gives CASKGGNLNTEAFF.

This clone was observed a handful of times. The gene calls are TRBV5-1 and TRBJ2-7, with TRBD1 matching over 9 bases. The length of the CDR3 is 13 residues. The J segment lost 5 bases and the V segment lost 4 bases, leaving 4 bases of the junction unmatched. Germline assignment: CDR1 SGHRS and CDR2 YFSETQ. CDR3 region: CASSDTGGNEQYF. The CDR3 nucleotides are TGCGCCAGCAGCGATACAGGGGGCAACGAGCAGTACTTC.

This chain joins TRBV6-2 or TRBV6-3 and TRBJ1-1; D not resolved. This CDR3 region has 14 residues. V lost 2 bases, J lost 10 bases, and 17 bases lay in between. Germline loops: CDR1 MNHEY, CDR2 SVGEGT. The CDR3 loop is CASSYGIGRFGAFF. DNA of the CDR3: TGTGCCAGCAGTTACGGGATAGGGCGATTCGGAGCTTTCTTT.

This clone was detected once. The chain uses TRBV10-3 and TRBJ2-2; no reliable D call. The CDR3 runs to 14 residues. Germline V gives CDR1 ENHRY, CDR2 SYGVKD. V lost 6 bases to trimming and J lost 0 bases, with 8 bases between them. The CDR3 bases are TGTGCCATCAGGTTCAGACCGAACACCGGGGAGCTGTTTTTT. The encoded protein is CAIRFRPNTGELFF.

The V gene is TRBV10-3, the J gene TRBJ1-5, with no clear D. Trimming pared 0 bases from V and 0 bases from J, leaving 6 bases between. There are 15 residues in the CDR3. Germline values: CDR1 ENHRY, CDR2 SYGVKD. The CDR3 here is CAISESWGSNQPQHF. DNA for the CDR3: TGTGCCATCAGTGAGTCGTGGGGTAGCAATCAGCCCCAGCATTTT.